This entry concerns a single T cell receptor (beta chain). There is no known antigen for this receptor. No qualities accompany the bases; no much larger clone lies one base away. CDR1 is given as DFQATT and CDR2 as SNEGSKA, both from the germline V gene (reference sequence). V lost 3 bases and J lost 8 bases; the stretch between them is 20 bases long. From the cysteine up to the phenylalanine, the CDR3 has a length of 16 residues. The CDR3 DNA has 48 bases and is translated from base 1. Systemically healthy Caucasian individuals from Russia, 35 to 40 in total and aged roughly 6 to 100 years, were included as donors. Around 9.9 milliliters of peripheral blood were collected from each donor into EDTA-treated Vacutainer tubes. PBMCs were isolated by Ficoll-Paque density-gradient centrifugation, with at least 7 million obtained per sample. Total RNA, at least 6 micrograms per sample, was extracted from PBMCs with Trizol reagent. For every donor, an aliquot of PBMCs went through flow cytometry to measure the percentages of naive CD45RAhigh/CD27high T cells.

This sample is part of a study of blood T cells in healthy people across ages (dated by TCRdb to between 2015 and 2017). Some background on the complete study: Template switching captured roughly one uniquely barcoded TCR beta cDNA molecule per two T cells in model experiments. To track age-related changes in TCR beta repertoire diversity, the study relied on deep sequencing normalized with unique cDNA molecular identifiers. The donors were split into four age groups: young (average about 15 years), middle-aged (roughly 39), aged (62) and long-lived (82). To avoid experimental bias, donors of different ages were randomly spread across the sequencing lanes. For two donors (one aged 18 to 30 and one aged 80 or older), the study analyzed two additional independent replicas of 1 million unique cDNA reads from the same blood draw. Paper-wide results and their limitations: Observed TCR beta diversity per million T cells fell roughly linearly with age, and a significant reduction was already apparent by age around 36. The long-lived group showed more naive CD4+ T cells, fewer expanded clones and increased TCR diversity than the aged group, suggesting age selection. Donor CMV infection status was unknown, potentially confounding age-related changes in expanded clonotypes. Estimates of total diversity from one million sequenced T cells were regarded as lower bounds and underestimates. Observed TCR beta diversity correlated strongly with the percentage of naive T cells measured by flow cytometry. Conclusive comparison of naive and antigen-experienced compartments was prevented by the profiling of bulk unsorted PBMCs.

The protocol used for the library was 5' RACE. The sequencer listed for this sample is Illumina HiSeq 2500. A second roughly 7 to 12 cycle PCR used a sample-barcoded 5' primer and a J-beta primer mix. A unique molecular identifier was introduced onto each TCR beta cDNA molecule by a template-switch 5' adaptor carrying 12 random nucleotides. Each sample yielded at least 2.5 million CDR3-containing paired-end reads. The Mint cDNA synthesis kit, primed by a TRBC-specific oligonucleotide, was used to synthesize first-strand cDNA from all RNA. Following uracil-DNA glycosylase treatment, all cDNA underwent a first 18-cycle PCR with the universal primers M1SS and BC2_uni_R. From the authors' description of their analysis: For normalization, 1 million high-quality reads, each with a distinct molecular identifier, were randomly selected from each sample. Reads with shared molecular identifiers were discarded instead of being binned into consensus sequences. MiTCR, with a Q25 quality threshold and the strictest error-elimination algorithm, was used for CDR3 identification, clonotype clustering and error correction. A nonparametric unseen species model using Euler transformation provided a lower-bound estimate of total TCR beta diversity. In TCRdb, the public reads were trimmed at Q25 with fastp and aligned with MiXCR, with productive beta chains retained. One record per CDR3 amino acid sequence lists the most common genes and DNA. The V and J calls and clone size come from TCRdb's table, not from the authors' own analysis. This sample is represented by roughly 790,000 distinct CDR3 sequences; 40% to 45% of them were singletons. Less than 25% of the sample is in the top ten clones.

The chain uses TRBV20-1 and TRBJ1-6; 5 matching bases give a weak D call of TRBD1. This receptor was obtained from a woman in her sixties in good health. Sequencing was performed on blood. The CDR3 loop reads CSASRTMGGRYSPLHF. DNA sequence: TGCAGTGCTAGTCGGACAATGGGGGGTCGGTATTCACCCCTCCACTTT.